The 19 T cell receptor beta chains listed next were all sequenced from one sample in a study of T cell responses to AZD1222 COVID-19 vaccine. Profiled with immunoSEQ multiplex PCR; TCRdb holds only in-frame clones, not every one. The sample includes 150,000 to 200,000 clones, roughly nine tenths of them seen just once. Source: peripheral blood, taken 28 days after the second AZD1222 dose. The receptors were gathered from an adult who received the AZD1222 COVID-19 vaccine.

This chain joins TRBV9 and TRBJ2-2, with D unresolved. The CDR3 contains 15 residues. The germline V gene encodes CDR1 SGDLS and CDR2 YYNGEE. V lost 4 bases, J lost 5 bases, and 15 bases lay in between. The CDR3 spells CASSTSPLETGELFF. Here the CDR3 DNA reads TGTGCCAGCAGCACATCCCCTTTGGAGACCGGGGAGCTGTTTTTT. Full variable domain (missing parts from reference TRBV9 and TRBJ2-2): DSGVTQTPKHLITATGQRVTLRCSPRSGDLSVYWYQQSLDQGLQFLIQYYNGEERAKGNILERFSAQQFPDLHSELNLSSLELGDSALYFCASSTSPLETGELFFGEGSRLTVL.

This rearrangement joins TRBV7-8 to TRBJ1-5, with 7 bases identical to TRBD1. CDR3 length equals 14 residues. The J segment lost 3 bases and the V segment lost 5 bases, leaving 4 bases of the junction unmatched. CDR1 is SGHVS, CDR2 FQNEAQ, per germline. In DNA, the CDR3 is TGTGCCAGCAGCCCGGGACAGCTCAATCAGCCCCAGCATTTT. It encodes CASSPGQLNQPQHF.

J is TRBJ1-6 and V is TRBV10-3; 7 nucleotides agree with TRBD1. The germline CDR1 and CDR2 sequences are ENHRY and SYGVKD. CDR3 size: 15 residues. The trim removed 6 bases at V and 2 bases at J, leaving 4 bases unmatched. DNA of the CDR3: TGTGCCATCAGACCGACAGGGACCTATAATTCACCCCTCCACTTT. It yields the protein CAIRPTGTYNSPLHF.

The chain employs TRBV28 and TRBJ1-5; D gene ambiguous. V dropped 2 bases and J dropped 3 bases, with 8 bases sitting between them. Germline CDR1 reads MDHEN; CDR2 reads SYDVKM. The CDR3 length is 14 residues. Written as DNA, the CDR3 is TGTGCCAGCAGTTTAGGACGGAACAATCAGCCCCAGCATTTT. Its protein product is CASSLGRNNQPQHF.

The chain has TRBV5-8 and TRBJ2-1; 8 nucleotides align to TRBD2. Germline V gene data show CDR1 as SGHTS and CDR2 as YDEGEE. V lost 4 bases to trimming and J lost 7 bases; unmatched junction nucleotides: 16. The CDR3 spans 17 residues. As DNA, the CDR3 is TGTGCCAGCAGCACAATTGAAGCGGGAGTCTTTGGGAATGAGCAGTTCTTC. This codes for CASSTIEAGVFGNEQFF. The full variable domain, in which reference TRBV5-8 and TRBJ2-1 provide the parts outside the CDR3, is EAGVTQSPTHLIKTRGQQATLRCSPISGHTSVYWYQQALGLGLQFLLWYDEGEERNRGNFPPRFSGRQFPNYSSELNVNALELEDSALYLCASSTIEAGVFGNEQFFGPGTRLTVL.

The V call is TRBV10-3, the J call TRBJ2-1; 7 positions match TRBD2. With 4 bases clipped from V and 6 bases from J, the junction kept 6 bases outside the gene matches. Germline-derived CDR1 and CDR2 are ENHRY and SYGVKD. The CDR3 extends over 14 amino acids. CDR3 coding DNA: TGTGCCATCAGTGTCGGGACTATCGGCAATGAGCAGTTCTTC. Its protein product is CAISVGTIGNEQFF.

V usage is TRBV4-3 and J usage is TRBJ2-7; TRBD1 is a possible D gene (6 bases). The CDR3 runs to 14 residues. The germline V gene encodes CDR1 LGHNA and CDR2 YSLEER. Between the trimmed V and J ends, which lost 0 bases and 3 bases, there was a span of 9 bases. The CDR3 sequence is CASSQEDRGYEQYF. Written as DNA, the CDR3 is TGCGCCAGCAGCCAAGAGGACAGAGGCTACGAGCAGTACTTC.

J is TRBJ2-7 and V is TRBV29-1; D tentatively reads TRBD1 or TRBD2 (6 bases each). Germline V gene lookup returns CDR1 SQVTM and CDR2 ANQGSEA. Trimming pared 3 bases from V and 3 bases from J, leaving 12 bases between. This CDR3 comprises 13 residues. The CDR3 sequence is CSVDGGQYYEQYF. The CDR3 DNA follows: TGCAGCGTTGACGGGGGACAATACTACGAGCAGTACTTC.

The genes are TRBV2 and TRBJ1-1, with D possibly matching TRBD1 (5 bases). Trimming shortened V by 0 bases and J by 4 bases, and 9 bases separated the two germline ends. The CDR3 is 14 amino acids. Germline CDR1 and CDR2: SNHLY and FYNNEI. Here the CDR3 reads CASSEALGGTEAFF. The CDR3 nucleotides are TGTGCCAGCAGTGAAGCGCTTGGGGGCACTGAAGCTTTCTTT.

The rearrangement joins TRBV3-1 (or the pseudogene TRBV3-2) to TRBJ2-2, with D perhaps matching TRBD1 or TRBD2 (5 bases each). Trimming shortened V by 4 bases and J by 6 bases, and 9 bases separated the two germline ends. The CDR3 length is 13 residues. The germline gives CDR1 LGHDT, CDR2 YNNKEL (reference sequence). CDR3 DNA sequence: TGTGCCAGCAGCCGGGTGGGGGCCGGGGAGCTGTTTTTT. Its translation: CASSRVGAGELFF.

CDR3 DNA: TGCGCCAGCTCTAAGGGACCGCGGTTGAATTCACCCCTCCACTTT. It codes for CASSKGPRLNSPLHF. The V and J genes are TRBV10-2 and TRBJ1-6; D might be TRBD1 (5 bases). CDR3 size: 15 residues. With 8 bases removed from V and 7 bases from J, the gap between germline ends came to 18 bases. Germline V gene data show CDR1 as WSHSY and CDR2 as SAAADI.

V gene TRBV7-3 combines with J gene TRBJ2-1, with D perhaps matching TRBD1 (7 bases). Germline V gives CDR1 SGHTA, CDR2 FQGTGA. V shed 5 bases and J shed 7 bases, with 18 bases lying between them. The length of the CDR3 is 15 residues. CDR3 region: CASSPPGAGGNEQFF. The CDR3 region has the DNA TGTGCCAGCAGCCCCCCAGGAGCAGGGGGGAATGAGCAGTTCTTC.

This chain joins TRBV9 and TRBJ2-1, with D perhaps matching TRBD2 (7 bases). Trimming took off 0 bases at V and 5 bases at J, with 18 bases between the two ends. Germline V gene sequence: CDR1 SGDLS, CDR2 YYNGEE. CDR3 length equals 17 residues. The DNA of the CDR3 is TGTGCCAGCAGCGTAGCTGGAGGGGGAGGGCCGGACAATGAGCAGTTCTTC. It encodes CASSVAGGGGPDNEQFF.

The chain combines TRBV7-6 with TRBJ2-2, with 9 positions matching TRBD1. Germline assignment: CDR1 SGHVS and CDR2 FNYEAQ. After removal of 6 bases from V and 3 bases from J, the junction contained 8 bases not matched to a gene. CDR3 length: 16 amino acids. As DNA, the CDR3 is TGTGCCAGCAGTCGGACAGGGGCCCCCTACACCGGGGAGCTGTTTTTT. It encodes CASSRTGAPYTGELFF.

This chain joins TRBV27 and TRBJ2-5; a weak D match, TRBD1 (6 bases). CDR1 MNHEY and CDR2 SMNVEV come from the germline V gene (reference sequence). V lost 1 base, J lost 5 bases, and 11 bases lay in between. The CDR3 is 14 residues long. CDR3 sequence (DNA): TGTGCCAGCAGTTTATTAGGGGGTCAGGAGACCCAGTACTTC. The encoded protein is CASSLLGGQETQYF.

The CDR3 DNA sequence: TGTGCCAGCAGCAATCAAATAGACACTGAAGCTTTCTTT. Its protein is CASSNQIDTEAFF. The chain links TRBV7-8 to TRBJ1-1; no firm D call. The CDR3 totals 13 residues. Trimming took off 5 bases at V and 3 bases at J, with 10 bases between the two ends. Germline assignment: CDR1 SGHVS and CDR2 FQNEAQ.

V and J are TRBV20-1 and TRBJ2-5, with TRBD1 matching over 9 bases. CDR3 length equals 14 residues. CDR1 and CDR2 from the germline V gene are DFQATT and SNEGSKA (reference sequence). J lost 5 bases, V lost 3 bases, and 7 bases had no gene match. CDR3 amino acids: CSASLTGGAETQYF. Written as DNA, the CDR3 is TGCAGTGCTAGTCTTACAGGGGGCGCCGAGACCCAGTACTTC.

This chain uses TRBV5-1 with TRBJ1-2, with D perhaps matching TRBD1 (5 bases). This CDR3 has 16 amino acids. Trimming removed 0 bases from V and 1 base from J, with 13 bases in between. Germline loops: CDR1 SGHRS, CDR2 YFSETQ. The CDR3 DNA is TGCGCCAGCAGCTTGGAGGGGACTAGGATTAACTATGGCTACACCTTC. Amino acids: CASSLEGTRINYGYTF. Using reference TRBV5-1 and TRBJ1-2 for the parts outside the CDR3, the full variable domain is KAGVTQTPRYLIKTRGQQVTLSCSPISGHRSVSWYQQTPGQGLQFLFEYFSETQRNKGNFPGRFSGRQFSNSRSEMNVSTLELGDSALYLCASSLEGTRINYGYTFGSGTRLTVV.

The rearrangement uses TRBV5-1 and TRBJ2-1; TRBD2 agrees at 12 bases. V dropped 1 base and J dropped 5; count of bases not matched to a gene: 7. Germline V gene data show CDR1 as SGHRS and CDR2 as YFSETQ. CDR3 size: 17 residues. The CDR3 loop is CASSLPQASGGDNEQFF. Here the CDR3 DNA reads TGCGCCAGCAGCTTGCCCCAAGCTAGCGGGGGGGACAATGAGCAGTTCTTC. The variable domain in full, with the rest retrieved from reference TRBV5-1 and TRBJ2-1, is KAGVTQTPRYLIKTRGQQVTLSCSPISGHRSVSWYQQTPGQGLQFLFEYFSETQRNKGNFPGRFSGRQFSNSRSEMNVSTLELGDSALYLCASSLPQASGGDNEQFFGPGTRLTVL.